This T cell receptor (beta chain) was sequenced in a study of OX40 agonist ivuxolimab in advanced cancers. Overall study: Eligibility admitted prior anti-PD-1, anti-PD-L1 or anti-CTLA-4 therapy; around 38% had some.

Study-wide results and limits: CD8+ T cells (on average) carried more expanded clones than CD4+ T cells.

Autoimmune disease history or systemic immunosuppression led to patient exclusion. The protocol was immunoSEQ multiplex PCR, while the TCRdb copy is restricted to in-frame clones and leaves out a portion. In the table there are tens of thousands of clones, 87% of which are singletons. Deletions cut 3 bases from V and 4 bases from J, with 16 bases between. The V gene's germline CDR1 is LGHNA and CDR2 YNFKEQ. This CDR3 contains 15 residues. Sample share makes this clone medium-sized. Its target is unknown. The chain carries TRBV4-2 and TRBJ2-7; D not resolved. The receptor was derived from an adult with an advanced solid tumor such as melanoma, head and neck, liver or kidney cancer. Material: CD4+ or CD8+ T cells sorted from blood, obtained in a trial of the OX40 agonist ivuxolimab. The CDR3 loop is CASSHAPVGKYEQYF. CDR3 in DNA: TGTGCCAGCAGCCATGCCCCAGTTGGGAAGTACGAGCAGTACTTC.